This T cell receptor beta chain was obtained from a study of blood T cell repertoires in COVID-19. As for the study in general: COVID-19 samples, acute and convalescent, were from the United States, Italy and Spain. PBMCs, B-cell-depleted T cells, or T cells were the source of the cDNA or gDNA that made up the material.

The germline V and J ends were trimmed by 3 bases and 5 bases, with 13 bases remaining between them. In germline, CDR1 is SGHTA, CDR2 FQGNSA. CDR3 length: 14 amino acids. Per the original data handling: Estimates of nucleated cell counts were drawn from the amplification of reference gene primers. The method was immunoSEQ multiplex PCR; TCRdb's version includes in-frame clones alone and lacks a portion of them. The V and J calls and clone size were taken over from that table, and D and trimming were inferred from the DNA. The table records fewer than 90,000 clones, 88% of them present only once. The sequence was collected from a man between 65 and 80 years old with acute or convalescent COVID-19. Sequenced: peripheral blood. The rearrangement links TRBV7-2 to TRBJ1-2; perhaps TRBD1 as D (6 bases). The CDR3 nucleotides read TGTGCCAGCAGCTTTGGGACCACAGGGTATGGCTACACCTTC. Amino acid sequence: CASSFGTTGYGYTF.